What follows is one T cell receptor (beta chain) and its context. No antigen is known for it. Base-call qualities are not available, and no considerably larger clone is one nucleotide away. These data are taken from a study of OX40 agonist ivuxolimab in advanced cancers. Study-wide context: Ivuxolimab was a fully human IgG2 agonistic monoclonal antibody targeting the costimulatory receptor OX40 (CD134). Intravenous ivuxolimab was administered to patients every 2 weeks at six dose levels: 0.01, 0.1, 0.3, 1.5, 3 and 10 mg/kg. Of the approximately 50 patients in dose escalation, about 20 had hepatocellular carcinoma, around 15 had melanoma, 9 had renal cell carcinoma and 9 had head and neck cancer. In the dose-escalation cohort, 75% to 90% of patients were male, and the mean age was 60 years with a range of roughly 20 to 85. Patients were allowed to have had prior anti-PD-1, anti-PD-L1 or anti-CTLA-4 therapy, and around two fifths of the dose-escalation patients had been treated with checkpoint inhibitors. Partial responses occurred in three dose-escalation patients, of whom one had hepatocellular carcinoma and two had cutaneous melanoma. The point of sequencing TCRbeta in the periphery was to test whether ivuxolimab changed TCR sequence diversity and drove clonal T-cell expansion. The paper describes the monotherapy dose-escalation part (N of about 47 patients) of the phase I trial of ivuxolimab. Summary of the overall study and its limitations: In the 0.1-3.0 mg/kg groups, partial responders were among the patients with the lowest normalized peripheral clonal expansion, particularly in CD8+ T cells. Low levels of normalized T-cell clonal expansion were also seen in some patients who did not respond. After ivuxolimab, expanded clones were on average more numerous among CD8+ T cells than among CD4+ T cells. At doses of 0.1 to 3.0 mg/kg, clonal expansion of both CD4+ and CD8+ T cells in blood was seen between baseline and week 6. The antigen specificity of the peripheral T cells that underwent clonal expansion was not determined.

For CDR1 and CDR2, the germline V gene lists SGHTA and FQGNSA. V gives up 2 bases and J gives up 4 bases, and the segment between their germline ends measures 6 bases. There are 13 amino acids in the CDR3, from cysteine to phenylalanine inclusive. Of the read, only the CDR3 DNA is kept; its 39 bases are in frame from base 1. To sequence the TCRbeta CDR3 region, genomic DNA was isolated from the sorted cells. The immunoSEQ Assay was used to sequence the TCRbeta CDR3 regions. Entries here come from immuneACCESS through TCRdb and include only in-frame sequences with V and J called. Some clones fail to appear in such tables; in the studies checked, an unresolved V gene covers under half of the shortfall, and the cause of the remainder is unknown. This sample lists 60,000 to 85,000 clones; around nine tenths were detected once. Of the sample, 0.3% to 0.4% falls within the top ten clones. The trial excluded patients who had a history of autoimmune disease or were on systemic immunosuppression. Peripheral blood for TCR sequencing was collected from all dose cohorts at baseline, on cycle 4 day 1, and on cycle 7 day 1. The samples were taken from a phase I, first-in-human, multicenter, open-label dose-escalation trial of ivuxolimab. Adults with locally advanced or metastatic melanoma, renal cell carcinoma, hepatocellular carcinoma or head and neck squamous cell carcinoma were enrolled in the trial. Before TCR sequencing, CD4+ T cells and CD8+ T cells from peripheral blood were sorted into separate populations.

The rearranged chain carries TRBV7-2 and TRBJ1-5, with no reliable assignment of the D segment. The receptor's source is an adult with an advanced solid tumor such as melanoma, head and neck, liver or kidney cancer. The material was CD4+ or CD8+ T cells sorted from blood, obtained in a trial of the OX40 agonist ivuxolimab. For the CDR3, the sequence is CASSLRQNQPQHF. Read as DNA, the sequence is TGTGCCAGCAGCTTAAGGCAGAATCAGCCCCAGCATTTT.